This T cell receptor beta chain was profiled in a study of PD-1 blockade in classical Hodgkin lymphoma (dated by TCRdb to the early 2020s). For context, the study as a whole: Nivolumab dosing was 3 mg/kg intravenously every 2 weeks, continuing until either disease progression or unacceptable toxicity. To define a peripheral blood immune signature of response to PD-1 blockade in classical Hodgkin lymphoma, the study combined TCR beta sequencing with CyTOF. The full study reports these points: Baseline TCR diversity was reported as lower in newly diagnosed patients than in healthy donors, and lower still in relapsed/refractory patients. Diversity was lower in patients who began nivolumab less than 1 year after ASCT, so these patients were left out of later analyses to avoid confounding by immune reconstitution. CD4+ but not CD8+ TCR diversity rose significantly by C4D1 (p=0.0027 vs p=0.16), most apparent in complete responders (p=0.02). The study was limited to a single clinical trial cohort, and causes of repertoire differences, possibly disease activity or prior therapy, remained undefined. Trial patients with a complete response had baseline diversity similar to that of newly diagnosed patients, while partial responders and progressors had significantly lower diversity.

This clone was found a few times. The clone's antigen remains unknown. No clone much larger than this one lies a single base away; base qualities are absent. CDR1 MGHDK and CDR2 SYGVNS were looked up in the germline V gene. Compared with germline, V lacks 6 bases and J lacks 6 bases; bases without a gene match: 13. The CDR3 has 15 amino acids, counting the end cysteine and phenylalanine. The entry retains the CDR3 DNA only, 45 bases that are in frame from base 1. The time point label of this sample denotes: cycle 2 day 1 (C2D1) of nivolumab. Relapse after autologous stem cell transplantation had occurred in all trial patients, and cohorts A, B and C were distinguished by prior brentuximab vedotin exposure. A total of roughly 60 patients with relapsed/refractory classical Hodgkin lymphoma made up the trial cohort, and each patient's best overall response was complete response, partial response or progressive disease. In the multi-cohort phase II CheckMate 205 trial, trial patients received single-agent nivolumab. An independent review committee assessed best overall response by applying the 2007 International Working Group response criteria. Trial PBMCs were collected just before the start of nivolumab (C1D1) and during therapy at cycle 2 day 1 and cycle 4 day 1. After peripheral blood was drawn into 8 mL Vacutainer Cell Preparation Tubes, PBMCs were isolated by centrifugation and then cryopreserved.

Genomic DNA was isolated using the Qiagen DNeasy kit from unsorted PBMCs as well as from negatively selected CD4+ and CD8+ fractions. TCR beta CDR3 regions were subjected to amplification by immunoSEQ multiplex PCR with primers that anneal to V and J segments. A synthetic immune receptor repertoire was used to minimize amplification bias, and any residual bias was removed computationally once sequencing was done. The paper's processing steps were these. Repertoire diversity was quantified as the Shannon entropy index using custom Python scripts. Unsorted, CD4+ and CD8+ repertoires were examined separately, except in combined analyses, for which CD4+ and CD8+ sequences were merged in silico. Clonal expansion was defined as at least a 2-fold frequency increase after treatment relative to C1D1, with a pseudocount of 0.5 for undetected baseline clones. Singleton clones were defined as clones with 0 or 1 copy at C1D1, and non-singleton clones were defined as clones with 2 or more copies. By matching protein sequences in sorted samples from the same patient, clones expanded in unsorted samples were annotated as CD4+, CD8+ or unknown. Wilcoxon tests on paired samples were used to test diversity changes from C1D1 to C4D1. TCRdb limited this immuneACCESS table to in-frame rearrangements with V and J called. A share of clones is missing; checked studies link under half to unresolved V genes, and the rest is unexplained. V and J calls and clone size come straight from that table; D and trimming were deduced from the DNA. The sample profile shows around 66,000 clones; 71% of them were found once. The ten largest make up approximately 9% of the sample.

The input for sequencing was peripheral blood mononuclear cells (PBMCs), taken before the second cycle of nivolumab. The source of this sequence is a human donor with classical Hodgkin lymphoma. The chain couples TRBV25-1 to TRBJ2-7; 8 of the junction bases match TRBD1. The CDR3 region has the sequence CASRAPDRASGEQYF. The DNA sequence is as follows: TGTGCCAGCAGAGCCCCGGACAGGGCCTCCGGCGAGCAGTACTTC.